The clone carrying this T cell receptor beta chain occurred once. The naive CD8 population came from CD45RO-negative cells selected for CCR7, without terminally differentiated effector memory CD45RA+ cells. The sample belongs to a study of shared clonotypes between healthy human individuals. About the study: A donor's plate count was three for CD4 naive and three for CD4 memory; CD8 naive had two and CD8 memory one.

Sequencing was at deep level. This table comes from immunoSEQ multiplex PCR, and its TCRdb copy is limited to in-frame clones, with some not included. The sample yields roughly 810,000 clones, just over 95% seen once. Germline V CDR1 and CDR2: SGHTA, FQGNSA. The CDR3 contains 15 residues. Trimming took off 5 bases at V and 2 bases at J, with 14 bases between the two ends. The chain combines TRBV7-2 with TRBJ2-3, with a tentative D call TRBD1 (6 bases). The TCR comes from a man younger than 45 in good health. Sequenced sample: naive CD8+ T cells sorted from blood. The CDR3 sequence: CASSRGQLLTDTQYF. CDR3 DNA sequence: TGTGCCAGCAGCCGAGGACAGCTTCTCACAGATACGCAGTATTTT.